The 20 T cell receptor beta chains below all came from one sample that was sequenced in a study of molecular identifiers for immune sequencing clone quantification (dated by TCRdb to 2016 to 2018). Library prep was done by PCR. Sequencing was performed on an Illumina HiSeq 4000. TCRdb redid the processing of the public reads, applying fastp at Q25 and MiXCR, and retained in-frame beta chains. A single entry per CDR3 protein holds the most common genes and DNA from its merged rows. The table for this sample lists about 510,000 distinct CDR3 sequences; about 22% of them were counted only once. The top ten clones comprise approximately 0.84% of the sample. The sequenced sample was naive CD8+ T cells from blood, with Jurkat cell RNA spiked in. The cell subset or site tag for this specimen amounts to: FACS-sorted CD8+CD4-CCR7+CD45RA+ naive T cells. These TCRs come from a human donor in good health. Some libraries in this study had Jurkat cell RNA spiked in.

This chain uses TRBV4-3 with TRBJ2-7; TRBD1 is a possible D gene (7 bases). CDR1 is LGHNA, CDR2 YSLEER, per germline. This CDR3 comprises 14 residues. The ends were cut back, 4 bases at V and 6 bases at J, with 16 bases in the middle. The CDR3 is CASSPRAGGGEQYF. The CDR3 DNA is TGCGCCAGCAGCCCAAGGGCAGGGGGAGGCGAGCAGTACTTC.

This clonotype was counted many times. The genes are TRBV25-1 and TRBJ2-1; unclear D gene. Deletions cut 4 bases from V and 1 base from J, with 5 bases between. CDR3 length: 13 amino acids. The germline V gene has CDR1 MGHDK and CDR2 SYGVNS. This chain's CDR3 is CASSVASYNEQFF. The CDR3 DNA is TGTGCCAGCAGTGTCGCGTCCTACAATGAGCAGTTCTTC.

This clonotype has a handful of counts. The chain has TRBV13 and TRBJ2-4, with 9 nucleotides matching TRBD1. From germline, CDR1 is PRHDT and CDR2 FYEKMQ (reference sequence). This CDR3 region has 15 residues. The J segment lost 7 bases and the V segment lost 4 bases, leaving 8 bases of the junction unmatched. The CDR3 spells CASSSTTGGTNIQYF. In nucleotides, the CDR3 is TGTGCCAGCAGCTCCACGACAGGGGGTACGAACATTCAGTACTTC.

The J gene is TRBJ1-3, the V gene TRBV20-1; D uncertain. Germline V gene lookup returns CDR1 DFQATT and CDR2 SNEGSKA (reference sequence). With 3 bases removed from V and 4 bases from J, the gap between germline ends came to 7 bases. There are 12 residues in the CDR3. CDR3 in DNA: TGCAGTGCTAGGGAGGACGGAAACACCATATATTTT. Protein sequence: CSAREDGNTIYF.

The chain couples TRBV7-9 to TRBJ1-3; no reliable D call. The CDR3 sequence is 10 residues long. Germline V CDR1 and CDR2: SEHNR, FQNEAQ (reference sequence). V lost 5 bases to trimming and J lost 16 bases, with 12 bases between them. CDR3 sequence reads: CASSPDSSYF. CDR3 DNA: TGTGCCAGCAGCCCGGACTCCTCGTATTTT.

This clonotype was counted many times. This sequence joins TRBV7-9 and TRBJ2-7, with D maybe TRBD2 (5 bases). The CDR3 is 13 residues long. The V and J ends lost 1 base and 5 bases respectively, with 9 bases between them. Germline values: CDR1 SEHNR, CDR2 FQNEAQ (reference sequence). The CDR3 protein is CASSLGRANEQYF. The CDR3 DNA sequence: TGTGCCAGCAGCTTAGGGCGGGCCAACGAGCAGTACTTC.

This clonotype was seen just once. This may come from a read error, since a much larger clone is one base off. The chain recombines TRBV20-1 with TRBJ2-7, with 12 bases that match TRBD2. Germline CDR1 DFQATT, CDR2 SNEGSKA (reference sequence). The CDR3 is 18 residues long. CDR3: CGARDEASGGAGSYEQYF. CDR3 bases: TGCGGTGCTAGAGATGAGGCTAGCGGGGGGGCCGGCTCCTACGAGCAGTACTTC.

This clonotype was counted ten times or more. The rearrangement joins TRBV7-6 to TRBJ2-7, with D tentatively TRBD1 or TRBD2 (6 bases each). Germline assignment: CDR1 SGHVS and CDR2 FNYEAQ. The V and J ends lost 4 bases and 2 bases respectively, with 9 bases between them. The CDR3 consists of 13 residues. The CDR3 nucleotides are TGTGCCAGCAGCTCGGGGGCCCCCTACGAGCAGTACTTC. It encodes CASSSGAPYEQYF.

On this clonotype: One end of the junction does not line up with germline, which may come from a read error. The V gene is TRBV27, the J gene TRBJ1-4; TRBD1 might be the D (6 bases). The V gene's germline CDR1 is MNHEY and CDR2 SMNVEV (reference sequence). CDR3 length: 14 residues. The CDR3 nucleotides are TGTGCCAGCAGTCCCAGGGGAGGTAATGAAAAACTGCTTTTT. It encodes CASSPRGGNEKLLF. The full variable domain, in which reference TRBV27 and TRBJ1-4 provide the parts outside the CDR3, is EAQVTQNPRYLITVTGKKLTVTCSQNMNHEYMSWYRQDPGLGLRQIYYSMNVEVTDKGDVPEGYKVSRKEKRNFPLILESPSPNQTSLYFCASSPRGGNEKLLFGSGTQLSVL.

As regards this clonotype: This may be a read error, as it is one base from a much larger clone. The genes are TRBV4-3 and TRBJ2-7, with D tentatively TRBD1 (6 bases). The CDR3 spans 14 residues. CDR1 is LGHNA and CDR2 is YSLEER in the germline V gene. The CDR3 loop reads CAGSPTQGSYEQYF. The CDR3 DNA reads as TGCGCCGGCAGCCCGACCCAGGGGAGCTACGAGCAGTACTTC.

This clonotype turned up a few times. CDR3 bases: TGTGCCAGCAGCTCCCGGGATGCAACTAATGAAAAACTGTTTTTT. Its translation: CASSSRDATNEKLFF. The chain links TRBV7-2 to TRBJ1-4; no definite D call. Germline values: CDR1 SGHTA, CDR2 FQGNSA. This CDR3 comprises 15 residues. The V end was cut by 4 bases, the J end by 0 bases, with 9 bases between.

The V and J genes are TRBV6-5 and TRBJ2-3; D may be TRBD2 (5 bases). This CDR3 is 11 amino acids long. Trimming pared 8 bases from V and 6 bases from J, leaving 9 bases between. From germline, CDR1 is MNHEY and CDR2 SVGAGI. CDR3 loop: CASRTWDTQYF. The CDR3 DNA sequence: TGTGCCAGCCGGACTTGGGATACGCAGTATTTT.

This clonotype has a handful of counts. The chain recombines TRBV4-1 with TRBJ1-5; D unresolved. The V and J ends lost 0 bases and 0 bases respectively, with 9 bases between them. The CDR3 contains 16 residues. CDR1 and CDR2 from the germline V gene are MGHRA and YSYEKL. CDR3 bases: TGCGCCAGCAGCCAAGATTCGGCGGTTAGCAATCAGCCCCAGCATTTT. This codes for CASSQDSAVSNQPQHF.

This clonotype was detected ten times or more. The V gene is TRBV27, the J gene TRBJ2-5; 8 bases match TRBD1. CDR1 is MNHEY and CDR2 is SMNVEV in the germline V gene (reference sequence). J was trimmed by 3 bases and V by 4 bases; bases with no gene match: 4. CDR3 length: 14 residues. Here the CDR3 DNA reads TGTGCCAGCAGTTGGGGACAGGCAGAAGAGACCCAGTACTTC. Its translation is CASSWGQAEETQYF.

In this sample, this clonotype turned up many times. The J gene is TRBJ2-7, the V gene TRBV28; no clear D gene. The CDR3 is made up of 16 amino acids. The germline V gene has CDR1 MDHEN and CDR2 SYDVKM. Trimming left V 2 bases short and J 2 bases short, with 16 bases between. Written as DNA, the CDR3 is TGTGCCAGCAGTTTACCCGGCGACACCTCTCCCTACGAGCAGTACTTC. Its protein product is CASSLPGDTSPYEQYF.

The chain carries TRBV27 and TRBJ2-7, with D unclear. Trimming removed 3 bases at V and 2 bases at J, with 11 bases between. The CDR3 totals 14 residues. Germline CDR1 MNHEY, CDR2 SMNVEV (reference sequence). The CDR3 reads CASSLLGGTYEQYF. CDR3 nucleotide sequence: TGTGCCAGCAGTTTGTTGGGCGGCACCTACGAGCAGTACTTC.

This clonotype was picked up many times. This sequence joins TRBV6-6 and TRBJ2-2; 11 bases align to TRBD2. The CDR3 is made up of 17 amino acids. Germline lookup yields CDR1 MNHNY and CDR2 SVGAGI (reference sequence). V was clipped by 4 bases and J by 3 bases; unmatched bases: 7. This CDR3 is CASSSEPLAGDTGELFF. The DNA for the CDR3 is TGTGCCAGCAGTTCCGAACCACTAGCGGGAGACACCGGGGAGCTGTTTTTT.

This clonotype turned up a few times. CDR3 protein: CASSPNPGSYQHF. The CDR3 bases are TGTGCCAGCAGTCCAAACCCTGGTAGCTACCAGCATTTT. The rearrangement uses TRBV12-3 or TRBV12-4 and TRBJ1-5; no reliable D call. The germline V and J ends were trimmed by 5 bases and 12 bases, with 17 bases remaining between them. This CDR3 region has 13 residues.

This chain joins TRBV29-1 and TRBJ2-4; 8 bases match TRBD2. Per the germline V gene, CDR1 is SQVTM and CDR2 is ANQGSEA. Unmatched junction bases numbered 11, after V lost 4 bases and J lost 3 bases. The CDR3 runs 16 residues. The CDR3 coding sequence is TGCAGCGTTGCCGGCCTCGGGGGGGCCGTCAAAAACATTCAGTACTTC. Protein: CSVAGLGGAVKNIQYF.

Worth noting for this clonotype: This may come from a read error, since a much larger clone is one base off. This chain connects TRBV6-5 to TRBJ2-6, with D possibly being TRBD1 (5 bases). Looked up from germline, CDR1 is MNHEY and CDR2 is SVGAGI. The CDR3 consists of 14 residues. CDR3 DNA sequence: TGTGCCAGCACTAAGATCTCTGGGGCCAACGTCCTGGCTTTC. Encoded protein: CASTKISGANVLAF.